The rows below give T cell receptor beta chains drawn from one sample of a study of human T cells and chemical hapten exposure. TCRdb recomputed calls from the 5' RACE reads with MiXCR, one row per CDR3 protein. This table holds about 80,000 distinct CDR3 sequences, 7% to 8% found once. Source of these receptors: a male donor in good health. Both conserved end residues are part of each CDR3. Each record gives: V gene, D gene, J gene, clone size, CDR3 protein, CDR3 DNA. D genes are given only for firm matches. Clone size is given for some rows only: seen once, a few or many times, or a class if the clone is expanded.

v_call: TRBV30; d_call: NA; j_call: TRBJ2-3; clone_size: NA; cdr3_aa: CAFRTPSTDTQYF; cdr3_nt: TGTGCCTTCCGGACACCAAGCACAGATACGCAGTATTTT
v_call: TRBV6-5; d_call: NA; j_call: TRBJ1-2; clone_size: NA; cdr3_aa: CASRPTPNYGYTF; cdr3_nt: TGTGCCAGCAGGCCGACACCTAACTATGGCTACACCTTC
v_call: TRBV11-2; d_call: NA; j_call: TRBJ1-1; clone_size: NA; cdr3_aa: CASSLESQRTEAFF; cdr3_nt: TGTGCCAGCAGCTTAGAATCTCAGCGGACTGAAGCTTTCTTT
v_call: TRBV9; d_call: TRBD1; j_call: TRBJ2-3; clone_size: many; cdr3_aa: CASTRRQGASTDTQYF; cdr3_nt: TGTGCCAGCACCCGTCGGCAGGGGGCTTCCACAGATACGCAGTATTTT
v_call: TRBV12-3/TRBV12-4; d_call: NA; j_call: TRBJ2-1; clone_size: NA; cdr3_aa: CASSLRHRYNEQFF; cdr3_nt: TGTGCCAGCAGTTTAAGGCACAGATACAATGAGCAGTTCTTC
v_call: TRBV20-1; d_call: NA; j_call: TRBJ1-6; clone_size: many; cdr3_aa: CSARKALYNSPLHF; cdr3_nt: TGCAGTGCTCGGAAGGCCCTCTATAATTCACCCCTCCACTTT
v_call: TRBV7-8; d_call: NA; j_call: TRBJ1-1; clone_size: NA; cdr3_aa: CASSLEGPRSEAFF; cdr3_nt: TGTGCCAGCAGCTTAGAGGGACCCAGGTCTGAAGCTTTCTTT
v_call: TRBV6-5; d_call: TRBD1; j_call: TRBJ1-2; clone_size: NA; cdr3_aa: CASNPTGLVPGYTF; cdr3_nt: TGTGCCAGCAACCCGACAGGGCTTGTGCCTGGCTACACCTTC
v_call: TRBV11-1; d_call: TRBD1; j_call: TRBJ1-3; clone_size: few; cdr3_aa: CASSLATTGLSGNTIYF; cdr3_nt: TGTGCCAGCAGCTTAGCCACGACAGGGCTCTCTGGAAACACCATATATTTT
v_call: TRBV6-2/TRBV6-3; d_call: NA; j_call: TRBJ1-6; clone_size: few; cdr3_aa: CASRKSRVTDSPLHF; cdr3_nt: TGTGCCAGCAGAAAGAGCCGGGTAACTGATTCACCCCTCCACTTT
v_call: TRBV27; d_call: NA; j_call: TRBJ2-2; clone_size: few; cdr3_aa: CASSFIHGELFF; cdr3_nt: TGTGCCAGCAGTTTCATCCACGGGGAGCTGTTTTTT
v_call: TRBV25-1; d_call: NA; j_call: TRBJ2-1; clone_size: many; cdr3_aa: CASSDKGQGRYNEQFF; cdr3_nt: TGTGCCAGCAGTGACAAGGGTCAAGGGCGGTACAATGAGCAGTTCTTC
v_call: TRBV28; d_call: TRBD2; j_call: TRBJ2-3; clone_size: many; cdr3_aa: CASSPGLARTDTQYF; cdr3_nt: TGTGCCAGCAGTCCAGGACTAGCCCGAACAGATACGCAGTATTTT
v_call: TRBV5-1; d_call: TRBD1; j_call: TRBJ2-5; clone_size: NA; cdr3_aa: CASSARQGTGQETQYF; cdr3_nt: TGCGCCAGCAGCGCACGACAGGGAACGGGCCAAGAGACCCAGTACTTC
v_call: TRBV2; d_call: TRBD1; j_call: TRBJ1-5; clone_size: few; cdr3_aa: CASRGWTGNQPQHF; cdr3_nt: TGTGCCAGCAGGGGCTGGACAGGAAATCAGCCCCAGCATTTT
v_call: TRBV6-2/TRBV6-3; d_call: TRBD2; j_call: TRBJ2-2; clone_size: NA; cdr3_aa: CASSYSTSGGNTGELFF; cdr3_nt: TGTGCCAGCAGTTACTCGACTAGCGGGGGGAACACCGGGGAGCTGTTTTTT
v_call: TRBV25-1; d_call: NA; j_call: TRBJ2-1; clone_size: NA; cdr3_aa: CASRPDRSTYNEQFF; cdr3_nt: TGTGCCAGCAGACCCGACAGGTCGACCTACAATGAGCAGTTCTTC
v_call: TRBV10-3; d_call: NA; j_call: TRBJ1-5; clone_size: many; cdr3_aa: CAISLPNQPQHF; cdr3_nt: TGTGCCATCAGTCTCCCCAATCAGCCCCAGCATTTT
v_call: TRBV14; d_call: TRBD1; j_call: TRBJ2-7; clone_size: NA; cdr3_aa: CASSQDVGDRTYEQYF; cdr3_nt: TGTGCCAGCAGCCAAGATGTTGGGGACAGAACCTACGAGCAGTACTTC
v_call: TRBV6-5; d_call: NA; j_call: TRBJ1-1; clone_size: NA; cdr3_aa: CASSYSKWQANTEAFF; cdr3_nt: TGTGCCAGCAGTTACTCGAAGTGGCAGGCGAACACTGAAGCTTTCTTT
v_call: TRBV15; d_call: NA; j_call: TRBJ1-2; clone_size: NA; cdr3_aa: CATSGHGTASYGYTF; cdr3_nt: TGTGCCACCAGCGGACACGGGACCGCATCCTATGGCTACACCTTC
v_call: TRBV27; d_call: NA; j_call: TRBJ2-7; clone_size: few; cdr3_aa: CASSSGQRGVHEQYF; cdr3_nt: TGTGCCAGCAGTTCAGGACAGCGGGGCGTCCACGAGCAGTACTTC
v_call: TRBV6-4; d_call: NA; j_call: TRBJ2-3; clone_size: many; cdr3_aa: CASSDSEGTTDTQYF; cdr3_nt: TGTGCCAGCAGTGACTCGGAGGGGACTACAGATACGCAGTATTTT
v_call: TRBV20-1; d_call: NA; j_call: TRBJ1-2; clone_size: many; cdr3_aa: CSARDLGGSGRGSNYGYTF; cdr3_nt: TGCAGTGCTAGAGATCTGGGAGGGAGTGGCAGGGGAAGTAACTATGGCTACACCTTC
v_call: TRBV5-1; d_call: TRBD2; j_call: TRBJ2-5; clone_size: many; cdr3_aa: CASSPGGYQETQYF; cdr3_nt: TGCGCCAGCAGCCCGGGGGGGTACCAAGAGACCCAGTACTTC
v_call: TRBV5-1; d_call: TRBD2; j_call: TRBJ2-3; clone_size: NA; cdr3_aa: CASSLVSGRAPDTQYF; cdr3_nt: TGCGCCAGCAGCTTGGTTAGCGGGAGGGCCCCAGATACGCAGTATTTT
v_call: TRBV6-6; d_call: NA; j_call: TRBJ2-6; clone_size: NA; cdr3_aa: CASWSGANVLTF; cdr3_nt: TGTGCCAGTTGGTCTGGGGCCAACGTCCTGACTTTC
v_call: TRBV11-3; d_call: TRBD1; j_call: TRBJ1-3; clone_size: many; cdr3_aa: CASSKGQGSGNTIYF; cdr3_nt: TGTGCCAGCAGCAAGGGACAGGGCTCTGGAAACACCATATATTTT
v_call: TRBV6-5; d_call: NA; j_call: TRBJ1-1; clone_size: many; cdr3_aa: CASSSPRGNQPEAFF; cdr3_nt: TGTGCCAGCAGTTCCCCCCGGGGTAATCAGCCTGAAGCTTTCTTT
v_call: TRBV6-5; d_call: TRBD1; j_call: TRBJ2-5; clone_size: many; cdr3_aa: CASSYSGQIGETQYF; cdr3_nt: TGTGCCAGCAGTTACTCGGGACAGATTGGAGAGACCCAGTACTTC
v_call: TRBV28; d_call: TRBD1; j_call: TRBJ2-4; clone_size: NA; cdr3_aa: CASSSLQGAKNIQYF; cdr3_nt: TGTGCCAGCAGTTCCCTACAGGGGGCCAAAAACATTCAGTACTTC
v_call: TRBV5-1; d_call: NA; j_call: TRBJ1-1; clone_size: few; cdr3_aa: CASSLARETEAFF; cdr3_nt: TGCGCCAGCAGCTTGGCCCGCGAGACTGAAGCTTTCTTT
v_call: TRBV6-5; d_call: NA; j_call: TRBJ1-6; clone_size: NA; cdr3_aa: CASRHPNSPLHF; cdr3_nt: TGTGCCAGCAGGCACCCCAACTCACCCCTCCACTTT
v_call: TRBV7-8; d_call: NA; j_call: TRBJ1-4; clone_size: few; cdr3_aa: CASSSSGILLTTNEKLFF; cdr3_nt: TGTGCCAGCAGCTCCTCCGGGATACTCCTCACTACTAATGAAAAACTGTTTTTT
v_call: TRBV5-1; d_call: NA; j_call: TRBJ1-1; clone_size: NA; cdr3_aa: CASQSNTEAFF; cdr3_nt: TGCGCCAGCCAGTCGAACACTGAAGCTTTCTTT
v_call: TRBV7-7; d_call: TRBD1; j_call: TRBJ2-2; clone_size: few; cdr3_aa: CASSYRGRDGELFF; cdr3_nt: TGTGCCAGCAGCTACAGGGGGCGAGACGGGGAGCTGTTTTTT
v_call: TRBV7-8; d_call: NA; j_call: TRBJ2-1; clone_size: many; cdr3_aa: CASSPPQRLSSYNEQFF; cdr3_nt: TGTGCCAGCAGCCCCCCCCAGCGGCTCAGCTCCTACAATGAGCAGTTCTTC
v_call: TRBV29-1; d_call: TRBD1; j_call: TRBJ2-1; clone_size: many; cdr3_aa: CSVSRDRTYNEQFF; cdr3_nt: TGCAGCGTCTCCCGGGACAGGACCTACAATGAGCAGTTCTTC
v_call: TRBV6-6; d_call: NA; j_call: TRBJ1-5; clone_size: NA; cdr3_aa: CASSSQDSPGPQHF; cdr3_nt: TGTGCCAGCAGTTCCCAGGACAGCCCAGGGCCCCAGCATTTT
v_call: TRBV7-2; d_call: NA; j_call: TRBJ1-1; clone_size: many; cdr3_aa: CASSLQRRGTEAFF; cdr3_nt: TGTGCCAGCAGCTTACAACGGAGGGGGACAGAAGCTTTCTTT
v_call: TRBV20-1; d_call: NA; j_call: TRBJ1-5; clone_size: NA; cdr3_aa: CSAREVKNSNQPQHF; cdr3_nt: TGCAGTGCTAGAGAGGTGAAAAATAGCAATCAGCCCCAGCATTTT
v_call: TRBV20-1; d_call: TRBD2; j_call: TRBJ2-5; clone_size: NA; cdr3_aa: CSASPGTAGEETQYF; cdr3_nt: TGCAGTGCTAGTCCTGGAACAGCGGGGGAAGAGACCCAGTACTTC